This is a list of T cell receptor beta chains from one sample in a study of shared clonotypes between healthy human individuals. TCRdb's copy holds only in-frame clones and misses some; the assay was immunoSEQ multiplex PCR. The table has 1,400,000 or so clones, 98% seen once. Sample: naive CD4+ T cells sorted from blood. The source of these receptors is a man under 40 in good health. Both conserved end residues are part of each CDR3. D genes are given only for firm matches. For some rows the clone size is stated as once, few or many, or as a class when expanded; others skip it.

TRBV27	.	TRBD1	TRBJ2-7	CASSLTLGTGKGLEQYF	TGTGCCAGCAGTTTAACGCTGGGGACAGGGAAAGGCCTCGAGCAGTACTTC
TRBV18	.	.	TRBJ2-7	CASSPETVAMGEQYF	TGTGCCAGCTCACCCGAAACAGTCGCGATGGGTGAGCAGTACTTC
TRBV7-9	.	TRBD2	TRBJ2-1	CASRDASGSYNEQFF	TGTGCCAGCAGGGACGCTAGCGGGAGTTACAATGAGCAGTTCTTC
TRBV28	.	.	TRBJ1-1	CASSLEDSRNTEAFF	TGTGCCAGCAGTTTAGAAGACAGTAGGAACACTGAAGCTTTCTTT
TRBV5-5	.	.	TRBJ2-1	CASSLADRAYFEQFF	TGTGCCAGCAGCTTGGCCGATAGGGCGTATTTTGAGCAGTTCTTC
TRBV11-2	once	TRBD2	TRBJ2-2	CASSLVGLAGGPSGELFF	TGTGCCAGCAGCTTAGTAGGACTAGCGGGAGGGCCGTCCGGGGAGCTGTTTTTT
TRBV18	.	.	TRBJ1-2	CASSPSRQYYGYTF	TGTGCCAGCTCCCCATCGCGGCAATACTATGGCTACACCTTC
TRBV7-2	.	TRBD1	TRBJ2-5	CASSLVGTGGETQYF	TGTGCCAGCAGCTTAGTGGGGACAGGGGGAGAGACCCAGTACTTC
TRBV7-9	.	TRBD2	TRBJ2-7	CASSLGLAGSDEQYF	TGTGCCAGCAGCTTAGGACTAGCGGGGAGCGACGAGCAGTACTTC
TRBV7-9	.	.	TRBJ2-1	CASSNSDNEQFF	TGTGCCAGCAGCAATTCGGACAATGAGCAGTTCTTC
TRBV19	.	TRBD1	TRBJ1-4	CASSVRGRNEKLFF	TGTGCCAGTAGTGTAAGGGGGCGAAATGAAAAACTGTTTTTT
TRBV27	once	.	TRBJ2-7	CASSSLPRGGYEQYF	TGTGCCAGCAGTAGCCTGCCAAGAGGTGGCTACGAGCAGTACTTC
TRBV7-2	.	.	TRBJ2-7	CASTPLGAPYEQYF	TGTGCCAGCACCCCGCTAGGGGCCCCCTACGAGCAGTACTTC
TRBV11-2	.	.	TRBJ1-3	CASSLDIPQDRVTSGNTIYF	TGTGCCAGCAGCTTAGATATTCCCCAGGACCGGGTCACTTCTGGAAACACCATATATTTT
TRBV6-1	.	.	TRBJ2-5	CASSQTAGLEETQYF	TGTGCCAGCAGCCAAACGGCAGGGCTAGAGGAGACCCAGTACTTC
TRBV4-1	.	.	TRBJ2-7	CASSQALGEQYF	TGCGCCAGCAGCCAAGCTCTGGGGGAGCAGTACTTC
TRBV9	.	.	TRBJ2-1	CASSVAVGSSYNEQFF	TGTGCCAGCAGCGTAGCTGTCGGGAGCTCCTACAATGAGCAGTTCTTC
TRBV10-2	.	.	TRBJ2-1	CASTLGSYNEQFF	TGCGCCAGCACGCTAGGCAGCTACAATGAGCAGTTCTTC
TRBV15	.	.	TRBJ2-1	CATSRDAMLGGEQFF	TGTGCCACCAGCAGAGATGCGATGCTAGGAGGTGAGCAGTTCTTC
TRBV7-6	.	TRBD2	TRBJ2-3	CASSTGLRTSGTASTDTQYF	TGTGCCAGCAGCACAGGCCTTCGGACTAGCGGGACCGCTAGCACAGATACGCAGTATTTT
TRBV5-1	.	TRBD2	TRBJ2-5	CASSLIPAGVQETQYF	TGCGCCAGCAGCTTAATACCAGCGGGGGTTCAAGAGACCCAGTACTTC
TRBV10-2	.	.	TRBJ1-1	CASRDSGGWNTEAFF	TGCGCCAGCAGGGACAGCGGAGGGTGGAACACTGAAGCTTTCTTT
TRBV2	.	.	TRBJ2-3	CASSLSVVRDTQYF	TGTGCCAGCAGTCTCAGCGTGGTCCGGGATACGCAGTATTTT
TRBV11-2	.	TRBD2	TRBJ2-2	CASSRMNLAGLHTGELFF	TGTGCCAGCAGCCGAATGAATTTAGCGGGACTCCACACCGGGGAGCTGTTTTTT
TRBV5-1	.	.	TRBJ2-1	CASSLFAGLQGYDEQFF	TGCGCCAGCAGCTTGTTCGCAGGCTTACAGGGCTATGATGAGCAGTTCTTC
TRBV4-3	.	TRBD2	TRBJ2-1	CASSQEYAGGLNEQFF	TGCGCCAGCAGCCAAGAATATGCGGGAGGACTGAATGAGCAGTTCTTC
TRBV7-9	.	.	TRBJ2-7	CASSLTGYEQYF	TGTGCCAGCAGCCTGACAGGATACGAGCAGTACTTC
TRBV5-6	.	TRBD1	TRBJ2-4	CASRYAGGGKNIQYF	TGTGCCAGCAGATATGCAGGGGGCGGCAAAAACATTCAGTACTTC
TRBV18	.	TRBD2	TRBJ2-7	CASSPVSGSAHEQYF	TGTGCCAGCTCACCCGTCAGCGGGAGTGCCCACGAGCAGTACTTC
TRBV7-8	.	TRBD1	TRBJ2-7	CASSPSGTGNYEQYF	TGTGCCAGCAGCCCCTCCGGGACAGGGAACTACGAGCAGTACTTC
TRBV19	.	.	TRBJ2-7	CASSTTGLLYEQYF	TGTGCCAGTAGTACAACAGGGCTACTCTACGAGCAGTACTTC
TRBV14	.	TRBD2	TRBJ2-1	CASSPNLAGAYNEQFF	TGTGCCAGCAGCCCGAATCTAGCGGGAGCCTACAATGAGCAGTTCTTC
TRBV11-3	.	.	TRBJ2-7	CASSPTGFSYEQYF	TGTGCCAGCAGCCCCACAGGGTTCTCCTACGAGCAGTACTTC
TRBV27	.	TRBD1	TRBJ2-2	CASSLGQGAYTGELFF	TGTGCCAGCAGTTTAGGGCAGGGGGCGTACACCGGGGAGCTGTTTTTT
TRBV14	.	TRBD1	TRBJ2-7	CASSQAHRGSYEQYF	TGTGCCAGCAGCCAAGCTCACAGGGGTTCCTACGAGCAGTACTTC
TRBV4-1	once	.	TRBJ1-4	CASSQVGRTKGKLFF	TGCGCCAGCAGCCAAGTAGGGAGGACAAAGGGAAAACTGTTTTTT
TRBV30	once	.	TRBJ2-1	CAWSVRWRTNYNEQFF	TGTGCCTGGAGTGTACGCTGGCGGACTAATTACAATGAGCAGTTCTTC
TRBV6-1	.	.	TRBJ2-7	CASRGAGAYEQYF	TGTGCCAGCAGGGGGGCGGGAGCTTACGAGCAGTACTTC
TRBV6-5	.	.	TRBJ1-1	CASRSPTWTEAFF	TGTGCCAGCAGGTCTCCAACCTGGACTGAAGCTTTCTTT
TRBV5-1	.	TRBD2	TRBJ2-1	CASSLTSVYNEQFF	TGCGCCAGCAGCTTGACTAGCGTCTACAATGAGCAGTTCTTC
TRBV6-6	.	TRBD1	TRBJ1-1	CASSWGDRNTEAFF	TGTGCCAGCAGTTGGGGGGACAGGAACACTGAAGCTTTCTTT
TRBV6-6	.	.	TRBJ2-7	CASSPTDGSYEQYF	TGTGCCAGCAGTCCAACGGACGGAAGCTACGAGCAGTACTTC
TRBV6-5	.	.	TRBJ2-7	CASRGAGWGEEQYF	TGTGCCAGCAGGGGTGCAGGGTGGGGAGAAGAGCAGTACTTC